The T cell receptor (beta chain) described here comes from a study of T-cell reconstitution after alpha-beta-depleted transplantation in children. The length of the CDR3 is 18 residues. Germline lookup yields CDR1 LNHNV and CDR2 YYDKDF (reference sequence). The trim removed 0 bases at V and 1 base at J, leaving 7 bases unmatched. General study findings and limits: Expanded graft clones numbering several hundred reportedly gave rise to alpha-beta T cells about two months after transplant. Counts and diversity of T cells one year after transplant came mostly from newly produced T cells. Surviving thymic progenitors and recipient T cells were the source of high TCRbeta diversity at day 60 in some patients.

The TCRbeta library incorporated unique molecular identifiers. TCRdb redid the calling of the PCR reads with MiXCR, one entry per CDR3 protein. The sample has 95,000 to 150,000 distinct CDR3 sequences; 20% to 25% are singletons. On this clonotype itself: As yet, its antigen is unknown.

The receptor's source is a male patient aged 2 to 10 who had a stem cell transplant for chronic granulomatous disease, so the T cells may come from the graft donor. This chain joins TRBV15 and TRBJ2-3, with TRBD2 matching 10 bases. The sequencing here drew on PBMCs, mostly from graft donor cells, taken 180 days after TCRalphabeta/CD19-depleted stem cell transplant. The CDR3 protein is CATSRESSGSWGTDTQYF. For the CDR3, the DNA is TGTGCCACCAGCAGAGAGTCTAGCGGGAGTTGGGGCACAGATACGCAGTATTTT.